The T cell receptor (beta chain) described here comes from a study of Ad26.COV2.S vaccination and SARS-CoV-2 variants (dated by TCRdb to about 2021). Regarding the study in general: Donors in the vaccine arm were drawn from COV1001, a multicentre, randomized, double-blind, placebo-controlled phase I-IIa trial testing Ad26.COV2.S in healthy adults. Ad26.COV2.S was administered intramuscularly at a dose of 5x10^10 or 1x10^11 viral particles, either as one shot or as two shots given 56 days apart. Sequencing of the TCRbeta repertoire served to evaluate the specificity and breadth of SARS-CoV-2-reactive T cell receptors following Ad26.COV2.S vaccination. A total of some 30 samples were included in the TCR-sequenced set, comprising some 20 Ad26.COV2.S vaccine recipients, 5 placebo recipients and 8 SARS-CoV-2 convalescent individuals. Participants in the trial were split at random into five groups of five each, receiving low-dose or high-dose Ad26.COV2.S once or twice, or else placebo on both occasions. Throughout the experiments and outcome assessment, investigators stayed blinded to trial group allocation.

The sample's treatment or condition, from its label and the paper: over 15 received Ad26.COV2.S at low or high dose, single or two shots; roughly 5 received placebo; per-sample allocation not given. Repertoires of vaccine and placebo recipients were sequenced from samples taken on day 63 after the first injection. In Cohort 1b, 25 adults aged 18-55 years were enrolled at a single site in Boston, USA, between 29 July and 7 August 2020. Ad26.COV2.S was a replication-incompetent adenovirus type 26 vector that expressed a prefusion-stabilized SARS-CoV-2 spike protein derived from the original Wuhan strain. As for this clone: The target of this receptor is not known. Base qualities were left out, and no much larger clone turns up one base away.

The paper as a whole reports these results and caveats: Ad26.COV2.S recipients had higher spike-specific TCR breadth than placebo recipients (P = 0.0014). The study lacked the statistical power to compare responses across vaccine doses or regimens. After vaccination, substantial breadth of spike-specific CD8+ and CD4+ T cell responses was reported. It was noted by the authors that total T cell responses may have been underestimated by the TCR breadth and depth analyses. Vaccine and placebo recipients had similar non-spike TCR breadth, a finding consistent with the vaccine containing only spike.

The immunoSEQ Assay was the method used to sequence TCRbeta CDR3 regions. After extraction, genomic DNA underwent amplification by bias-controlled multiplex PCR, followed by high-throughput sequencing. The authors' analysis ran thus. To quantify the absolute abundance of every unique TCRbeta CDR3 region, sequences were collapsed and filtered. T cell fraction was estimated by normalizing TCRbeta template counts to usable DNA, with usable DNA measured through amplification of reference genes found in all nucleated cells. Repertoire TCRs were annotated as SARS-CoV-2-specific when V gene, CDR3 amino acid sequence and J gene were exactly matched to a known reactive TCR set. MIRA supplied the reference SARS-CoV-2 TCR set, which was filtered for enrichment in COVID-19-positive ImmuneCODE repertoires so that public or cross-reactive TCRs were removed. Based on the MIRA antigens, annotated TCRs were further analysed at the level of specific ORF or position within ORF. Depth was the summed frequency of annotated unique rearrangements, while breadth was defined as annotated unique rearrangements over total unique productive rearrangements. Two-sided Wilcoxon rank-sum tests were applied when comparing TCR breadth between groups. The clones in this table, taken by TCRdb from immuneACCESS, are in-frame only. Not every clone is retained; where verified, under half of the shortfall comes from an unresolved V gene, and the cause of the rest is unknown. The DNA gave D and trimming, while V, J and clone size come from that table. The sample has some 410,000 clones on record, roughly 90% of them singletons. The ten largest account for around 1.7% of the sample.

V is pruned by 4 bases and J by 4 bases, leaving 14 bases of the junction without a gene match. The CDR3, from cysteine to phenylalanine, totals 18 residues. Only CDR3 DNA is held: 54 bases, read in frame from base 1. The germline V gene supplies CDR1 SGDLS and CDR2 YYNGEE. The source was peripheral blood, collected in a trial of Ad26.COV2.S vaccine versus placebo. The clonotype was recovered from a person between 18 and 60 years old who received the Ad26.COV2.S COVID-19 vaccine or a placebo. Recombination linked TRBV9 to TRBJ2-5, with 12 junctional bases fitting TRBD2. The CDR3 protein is CASSPLFGLAGIGETQYF. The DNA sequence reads TGTGCCAGCAGCCCTCTTTTCGGACTAGCGGGGATCGGAGAGACCCAGTACTTC.